The source of this T cell receptor (beta chain) is a study of cytotoxic CD8 clonotypes in ibrutinib-treated CLL. Study-wide background: Response specimens were obtained following a median treatment duration of about 12 months, with a range of 6 to 36. There were, on average, approximately 250,000 productive templates and around 94,000 productive rearrangements per sample.

Library input was approximately 2.1 micrograms of DNA from cryopreserved PBMCs. Sequencing was designed to attain a depth spanning 1 in 200,000 to 1 in 1 million T cells. Generated by immunoSEQ multiplex PCR, the TCRdb table keeps only in-frame clones and is missing some. The sample holds tens of thousands of clones, around three fifths seen once. V was pared by 3 bases and J by 2 bases, with 13 bases between. The CDR3 consists of 15 residues. Germline V lookup: CDR1 SEHNR, CDR2 FQNEAQ (reference sequence). This clone occurred once. The chain recombines TRBV7-9 with TRBJ1-1, with a weak D call TRBD1 (5 bases). This sequence originates from a human donor with chronic lymphocytic leukemia. The source was PBMCs, collected after 12 months of ibrutinib treatment. The chain's CDR3 is CASSLTSGRNTEAFF. In nucleotides, the CDR3 is TGTGCCAGCAGCTTGACGTCAGGGAGAAACACTGAAGCTTTCTTT. Full variable domain (missing parts from reference TRBV7-9 and TRBJ1-1): DTGVSQNPRHKITKRGQNVTFRCDPISEHNRLYWYRQTLGQGPEFLTYFQNEAQLEKSRLLSDRFSAERPKGSFSTLEIQRTEQGDSAMYLCASSLTSGRNTEAFFGQGTRLTVV.